This T cell receptor (beta chain) was recorded in a study of post-analysis software for immune sequencing data. Overall study: As for disease course, relapsing-remitting, secondary progressive and progressive-relapsing multiple sclerosis were all included.

Study results and limitations: Higher frequency in patients than in controls was seen for five TRBV segments, with TRBV5-6, TRBV5-1 and TRBV20-1 among them. Same-batch preparations were strongly co-clustered by F measure. Normalized Chao1 diversity was significantly lower in multiple sclerosis patients than in controls.

A few counts support this clonotype. Antigen specificity is unknown. The V and J ends lost 3 bases and 2 bases, in that order; junction bases with no gene match: 3. Looked up from germline, CDR1 is DFQATT and CDR2 is SNEGSKA (reference sequence). There are 13 residues in the CDR3. Unique molecular identifiers had been added to the TCR beta cDNA libraries. Input of 1 to 10 million T cells yielded some 500,000 cDNA molecules. From the PCR reads, TCRdb called clonotypes with MiXCR, one entry per CDR3 protein. The sample lists about 760,000 distinct CDR3 sequences, just under 30% occurring once. The TCR comes from a girl under 18 with multiple sclerosis. This chain connects TRBV20-1 to TRBJ2-7; 8 bases are shared with TRBD1. The material sequenced was blood. CDR3 region: CSASGRGPYEQYF. The CDR3 DNA reads as TGCAGTGCTAGCGGCAGGGGGCCCTACGAGCAGTACTTC.